What follows is one T cell receptor (beta chain) and its context. Germline V gene data show CDR1 as SGHRS and CDR2 as YFSETQ. CDR3 size: 15 residues. Trimming cost V 1 base and J 6 bases, with 15 bases left between them. These data are taken from a study of neurological immune-mediated disorders. TCRdb re-called the 5' RACE reads with MiXCR, one entry per CDR3 protein. Of some 70,000 distinct CDR3 sequences in the sample, less than 5.5% were seen once. Sequenced material: PBMCs. The clonotype comes from a man aged 25 to 40 with multiple sclerosis. The rearrangement uses TRBV5-1 and TRBJ2-3; D is unresolved. CDR3 residues: CASSLPGYPSDTQYF. The CDR3 nucleotides read TGCGCCAGCAGCTTGCCGGGCTATCCGTCCGATACGCAGTATTTT.